The entry below describes one T cell receptor (beta chain). The antigen is not known. Healthy adults negative for HIV, lacking recent acute infections or vaccinations, served as donors. CD4+ cell separation produced CD45RA+ naive and CD45RA-negative memory subsets. The data belong to a study of shared clonotypes between healthy human individuals. General study points: Sorted-subset sequencing, rarefaction showed, was incomplete despite large depth.

Sequencing used immunoSEQ multiplex PCR; TCRdb keeps in-frame clones, though not all of them. The sample has 550,000 to 700,000 clones; less than 80% are singletons. The CDR3 is made up of 19 amino acids. The V gene's germline CDR1 is SGHRS and CDR2 YFSETQ. J was trimmed by 0 bases and V by 1 base; bases with no gene match: 8. The TCR originated in a woman aged 25 to 39 in good health. The chain has TRBV5-1 and TRBJ2-6; TRBD1 matches at 9 bases. Sequencing was carried out using memory CD4+ T cells sorted from blood. Sample subset: CD45RA-negative fraction. The CDR3 protein is CASSLQGTGSLSGANVLTF. In DNA form, the CDR3 reads TGCGCCAGCAGCTTGCAGGGGACAGGGTCCCTCTCTGGGGCCAACGTCCTGACTTTC.